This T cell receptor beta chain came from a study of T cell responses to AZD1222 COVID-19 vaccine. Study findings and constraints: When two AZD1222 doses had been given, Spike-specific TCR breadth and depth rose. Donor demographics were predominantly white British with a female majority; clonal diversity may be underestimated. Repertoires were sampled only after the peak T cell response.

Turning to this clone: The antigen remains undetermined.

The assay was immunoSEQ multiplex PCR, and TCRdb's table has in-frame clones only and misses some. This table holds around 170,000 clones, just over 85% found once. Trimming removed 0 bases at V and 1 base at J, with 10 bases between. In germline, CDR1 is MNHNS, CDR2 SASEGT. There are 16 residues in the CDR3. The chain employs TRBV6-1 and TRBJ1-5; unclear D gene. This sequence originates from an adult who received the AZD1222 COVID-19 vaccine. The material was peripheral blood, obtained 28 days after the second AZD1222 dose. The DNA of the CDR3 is TGTGCCAGCAGTGAAGCTCGCAGACTAAGCAATCAGCCCCAGCATTTT. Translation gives CASSEARRLSNQPQHF.